These 7 T cell receptor beta chains originate from one sample sequenced in a study of T cells expressing NK-cell markers. TCRdb re-called the 5' RACE reads and catalogs CDR3 proteins one per entry, DNA excluded. The sample table sets out some 280,000 distinct CDR3 sequences. Sequencing was done on a sample of blood T cells: a sorted CD56 or NKG2C T cell subset, CD4+ or CD8+ T cells, or bulk PBMC T cells (not recorded which). The receptors shown here come from a man between 18 and 35 years old in good health.

V and J are TRBV5-1 and TRBJ1-1; the D call of TRBD1 rests on TCRdb alone, since no DNA is present to check it. The CDR3 sequence is 14 residues long. CDR1 SGHRS and CDR2 YFSETQ come from the germline V gene. CDR3 region: CASSSSPGEDEAFF. Based on the CDR3 plus reference TRBV5-1 and TRBJ1-1, the full variable domain is KAGVTQTPRYLIKTRGQQVTLSCSPISGHRSVSWYQQTPGQGLQFLFEYFSETQRNKGNFPGRFSGRQFSNSRSEMNVSTLELGDSALYLCASSSSPGEDEAFFGQGTRLTVV.

The gene calls are TRBV6-5 and TRBJ1-1. CDR1 is MNHEY, CDR2 SVGAGI, per germline. The CDR3 is 14 residues long. CDR3: CASSYGVDGTEAFF.

The V gene is TRBV4-1, the J gene TRBJ2-2. CDR1 is MGHRA and CDR2 is YSYEKL in the germline V gene. The CDR3 extends over 13 amino acids. The CDR3 sequence is CASSQTATGELFF.

The V call is TRBV5-1, the J call TRBJ1-5; the D gene TCRdb calls, TRBD1, cannot be checked with no DNA. The germline V gene has CDR1 SGHRS and CDR2 YFSETQ. CDR3 length: 14 residues. CDR3 sequence: CASSPTGDGQPQHF. Based on the CDR3 plus reference TRBV5-1 and TRBJ1-5, the full variable domain is KAGVTQTPRYLIKTRGQQVTLSCSPISGHRSVSWYQQTPGQGLQFLFEYFSETQRNKGNFPGRFSGRQFSNSRSEMNVSTLELGDSALYLCASSPTGDGQPQHFGDGTRLSIL.

V usage is TRBV5-1 and J usage is TRBJ1-1; the TCRdb D gene call, TRBD1, has no DNA to confirm it. Germline V gene data show CDR1 as SGHRS and CDR2 as YFSETQ. The length of the CDR3 is 14 residues. The CDR3 loop reads CASSATGQNTEAFF.

The V gene is TRBV7-2, the J gene TRBJ1-1; the D call from TCRdb, TRBD1, cannot be confirmed without DNA. The V gene's germline CDR1 is SGHTA and CDR2 FQGNSA. The CDR3 totals 14 residues. The CDR3: CASSSPGGYTEAFF. Together with reference TRBV7-2 and TRBJ1-1, the CDR3 gives the full variable domain: GAGVSQSPSNKVTEKGKDVELRCDPISGHTALYWYRQSLGQGLEFLIYFQGNSAPDKSGLPSDRFSAERTGGSVSTLTIQRTQQEDSAVYLCASSSPGGYTEAFFGQGTRLTVV.

The rearrangement uses TRBV6-5 and TRBJ2-2; TCRdb's D call of TRBD1 is untestable without DNA. The germline CDR1 and CDR2 sequences are MNHEY and SVGAGI. The CDR3 totals 19 residues. CDR3 region: CASSYPGQTSLANTGELFF.